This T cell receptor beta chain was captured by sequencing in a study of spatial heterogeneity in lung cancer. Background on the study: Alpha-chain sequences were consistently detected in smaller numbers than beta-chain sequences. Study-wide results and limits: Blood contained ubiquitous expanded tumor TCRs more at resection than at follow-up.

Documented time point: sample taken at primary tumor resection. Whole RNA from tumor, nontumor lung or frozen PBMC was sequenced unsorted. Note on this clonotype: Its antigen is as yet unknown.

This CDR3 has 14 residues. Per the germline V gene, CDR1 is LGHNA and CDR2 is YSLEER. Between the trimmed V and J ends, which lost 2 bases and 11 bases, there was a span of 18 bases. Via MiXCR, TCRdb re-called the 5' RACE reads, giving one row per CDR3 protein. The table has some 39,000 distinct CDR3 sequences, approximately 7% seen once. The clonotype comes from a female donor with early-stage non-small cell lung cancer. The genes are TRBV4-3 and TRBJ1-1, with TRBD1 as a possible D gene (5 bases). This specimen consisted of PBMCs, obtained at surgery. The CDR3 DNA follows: TGCGCCAGCAGCCAACAGGGTAAGGGGAGAGAGGCTTTCTTT. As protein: CASSQQGKGREAFF.